Listed here are 20 T cell receptor beta chains from one sample, sequenced in a study of OX40 agonist ivuxolimab in advanced cancers. The data were produced by immunoSEQ multiplex PCR, yet TCRdb's version contains in-frame clones alone and is incomplete. The sample gives tens of thousands of clones, approximately 84% of which show up once; approximately 7.2% is in the top ten. Specimen: CD4+ or CD8+ T cells sorted from blood, collected in a trial of the OX40 agonist ivuxolimab. These TCRs come from an adult with an advanced solid tumor such as melanoma, head and neck, liver or kidney cancer.

This chain uses TRBV15 with TRBJ2-3; 8 bases match TRBD2. The trim removed 6 bases at V and 1 base at J, leaving 9 bases unmatched. Germline V CDR1 and CDR2: LNHNV, YYDKDF (reference sequence). CDR3 size: 16 residues. The DNA for the CDR3 is TGTGCCACCAGTTCCGGGCTAGCGGGTCGCACAGATACGCAGTATTTT. Translating gives CATSSGLAGRTDTQYF.

The J gene is TRBJ2-1, the V gene TRBV19; 12 bases are shared with TRBD2. The V and J ends lost 1 base and 10 bases, in that order; junction bases with no gene match: 14. The CDR3 extends over 18 amino acids. Per the germline V gene, CDR1 is LNHDA and CDR2 is SQIVND (reference sequence). The DNA of the CDR3 is TGTGCCAGTAGTATAGGAGGGCTAGCGGGAGGGCCAGGAGAGGAGCAGTTCTTC. This translates into CASSIGGLAGGPGEEQFF. Based on the CDR3 plus reference TRBV19 and TRBJ2-1, the full variable domain is DGGITQSPKYLFRKEGQNVTLSCEQNLNHDAMYWYRQDPGQGLRLIYYSQIVNDFQKGDIAEGYSVSREKKESFPLTVTSAQKNPTAFYLCASSIGGLAGGPGEEQFFGPGTRLTVL.

The CDR3 DNA follows: TGTGCCATCACCCGAGAACGGGGAGCGGATGAGCAGTTCTTC. Its protein is CAITRERGADEQFF. The chain couples TRBV10-3 to TRBJ2-1; D may be TRBD2 (5 bases). In germline, CDR1 is ENHRY, CDR2 SYGVKD. The V gene lost 7 bases and the J gene lost 8 bases, with 18 bases spanning the gap. The CDR3 loop spans 14 amino acids.

Worth noting for this clone: At one boundary the junction diverges from the germline segment, which might be a read error. The chain recombines TRBV4-1 with TRBJ2-1; perhaps TRBD1 as D (6 bases). The length of the CDR3 is 15 residues. From germline, CDR1 is MGHRA and CDR2 YSYEKL. CDR3 sequence: CASSQAQGPYSEQFF. For the CDR3, the DNA is TGCGCCAGCAGCCAAGCACAGGGCCCCTACAGTGAGCAGTTCTTC.

This sequence joins TRBV6-5 and TRBJ2-7; TRBD1 matches at 7 bases. The CDR3 sequence is 16 residues long. The germline V gene has CDR1 MNHEY and CDR2 SVGAGI. J lost 0 bases, V lost 0 bases, and 5 bases had no gene match. DNA for the CDR3: TGTGCCAGCAGTTACTCGGGCAGGGGGTACTCCTACGAGCAGTACTTC. This sequence encodes CASSYSGRGYSYEQYF.

The rearrangement joins TRBV4-2 to TRBJ2-2, with 13 positions matching TRBD2. Germline-derived CDR1 and CDR2 are LGHNA and YNFKEQ. The CDR3 length is 16 residues. V lost 4 bases to trimming and J lost 6 bases; unmatched junction nucleotides: 5. The CDR3 here is CASSPGLAGVSGELFF. Written as DNA, the CDR3 is TGTGCCAGCAGCCCCGGACTAGCGGGAGTTTCCGGGGAGCTGTTTTTT.

The chain combines TRBV7-8 with TRBJ2-7; tentatively, D is TRBD2 (6 bases). This CDR3 comprises 14 residues. Germline V gene data show CDR1 as SGHVS and CDR2 as FQNEAQ. V lost 7 bases to trimming and J lost 2 bases, with 15 bases between them. The CDR3 DNA sequence: TGTGCCAGCAAAGATCCGGGACTTACCTACGAGCAGTACTTC. It codes for CASKDPGLTYEQYF.

The J gene is TRBJ2-6, the V gene TRBV5-6; no reliable D call. Germline V gene lookup returns CDR1 SGHDT and CDR2 YYEEEE. V was trimmed by 2 bases and J by 4 bases, leaving 13 bases between them. The CDR3 extends over 16 amino acids. CDR3 DNA: TGTGCCAGCAGCTTCTCTGGCCCTCTGGGGGCCAACGTCCTGACTTTC. Translation: CASSFSGPLGANVLTF.

Of note for this clone: Being one base from a much bigger clone, this may be a read error. The CDR3 spells CASSLRGAGDYGYTF. DNA for the CDR3: TGTGCCAGCAGCTTACGCGGGGCGGGGGACTATGGCTACACCTTC. V is TRBV7-3 and J is TRBJ1-2; D may be TRBD1 (5 bases). The CDR3 consists of 15 residues. Trimming took 2 bases from V and 3 from J, leaving 13 bases between them. Germline V lookup: CDR1 SGHTA, CDR2 FQGTGA.

This clone was counted once. This chain joins TRBV15 and TRBJ2-1, with D perhaps TRBD2 (6 bases). Deletions cut 3 bases from V and 10 bases from J, with 19 bases between. The CDR3 length is 15 residues. The germline V gene has CDR1 LNHNV and CDR2 YYDKDF (reference sequence). DNA for the CDR3: TGTGCCACCAGCAGCCCCAGTGGGGGGTCGGGGGAGCAGTTCTTC. Its translation: CATSSPSGGSGEQFF.

This chain connects TRBV4-2 to TRBJ1-2, with 8 bases aligning to TRBD1. The length of the CDR3 is 15 residues. V lost 3 bases and J lost 8; bases outside the gene matches: 11. CDR1 is LGHNA and CDR2 is YNFKEQ in the germline V gene. The CDR3 loop reads CASSHGQGIERGYTF. The CDR3 coding sequence is TGTGCCAGCAGCCACGGACAGGGAATAGAACGGGGCTACACCTTC.

The rearrangement links TRBV5-4 to TRBJ2-1; 9 nucleotides agree with TRBD2. CDR1 and CDR2 from the germline V gene are SGHNT and YYREEE (reference sequence). This CDR3 region has 14 residues. V shed 2 bases, J shed 8 bases, and the junction held 5 bases outside the gene matches. Written as DNA, the CDR3 is TGTGCCAGCAGCTTTAGCGGGAGTTTAGATGAGCAGTTCTTC. Amino acids: CASSFSGSLDEQFF.

This chain connects TRBV7-3 to TRBJ2-1, with 10 nucleotides matching TRBD2. V shed 2 bases and J 2 bases; nucleotides not matched to a gene: 6. Per the germline V gene, CDR1 is SGHTA and CDR2 is FQGTGA. The CDR3 is made up of 17 amino acids. CDR3 DNA sequence: TGTGCCAGCAGCTTAGAGCGGGGGGGCCGCGCCTACAATGAGCAGTTCTTC. It is translated as CASSLERGGRAYNEQFF. The full variable domain, its missing parts supplied by reference TRBV7-3 and TRBJ2-1, is GAGVSQTPSNKVTEKGKYVELRCDPISGHTALYWYRQSLGQGPEFLIYFQGTGAADDSGLPNDRFFAVRPEGSVSTLKIQRTERGDSAVYLCASSLERGGRAYNEQFFGPGTRLTVL.

The CDR3 spells CASSESGLSYEQYF. In nucleotides, the CDR3 is TGTGCCAGCAGCGAGTCAGGTCTCTCCTACGAGCAGTACTTC. The chain links TRBV6-1 to TRBJ2-7; D ambiguous. The CDR3 runs to 14 residues. The V gene's germline CDR1 is MNHNS and CDR2 SASEGT. Trimming took off 6 bases at V and 0 bases at J, with 12 bases between the two ends.

This chain uses TRBV29-1 with TRBJ1-1, with D unclear. Germline V lookup: CDR1 SQVTM, CDR2 ANQGSEA. CDR3 length: 13 residues. The germline V and J ends were trimmed by 7 bases and 1 base, with 13 bases remaining between them. DNA of the CDR3: TGCAGCGGTACCAGCTCGGCGAACACTGAAGCTTTCTTT. Amino acid sequence: CSGTSSANTEAFF.

The chain has TRBV9 and TRBJ2-2; tentative D call: TRBD2 (5 bases). The CDR3 loop spans 16 amino acids. Germline CDR1 is SGDLS and CDR2 is YYNGEE. The V and J ends lost 1 base and 0 bases respectively, with 10 bases between them. Written as DNA, the CDR3 is TGTGCCAGCAGCGTAACGGGGTTTTCGAACACCGGGGAGCTGTTTTTT. Protein: CASSVTGFSNTGELFF.

The V call is TRBV7-2, the J call TRBJ1-5, with TRBD1 identical over 7 bases. This CDR3 has 13 amino acids. V lost 6 bases, J lost 2 bases, and 1 base stayed unmatched. Germline assignment: CDR1 SGHTA and CDR2 FQGNSA. CDR3 sequence: CASSGTGNQPQHF. The CDR3 DNA sequence: TGTGCCAGCAGTGGGACAGGCAATCAGCCCCAGCATTTT.

The chain joins TRBV4-1 to TRBJ1-6, with a weak D call TRBD1 (5 bases). Trimming removed 4 bases from V and 7 bases from J, with 17 bases in between. This CDR3 contains 16 residues. Germline assignment: CDR1 MGHRA and CDR2 YSYEKL. CDR3 residues: CASSLTNDRRNSPLHF. In DNA, the CDR3 is TGCGCCAGCAGCCTAACGAACGACAGACGGAATTCACCCCTCCACTTT.

This clone was recorded only once. The CDR3 bases are TGTGCCAGCAGCGTAGAAGGCCTCGGCTACACCTTC. Translating gives CASSVEGLGYTF. The rearrangement uses TRBV9 and TRBJ1-2; no clear D gene. Germline loops: CDR1 SGDLS, CDR2 YYNGEE. This CDR3 comprises 12 residues. V lost 0 bases and J 8 bases, leaving 8 bases between the germline ends. The entire variable domain, with the rest obtained from reference TRBV9 and TRBJ1-2, is as follows: DSGVTQTPKHLITATGQRVTLRCSPRSGDLSVYWYQQSLDQGLQFLIQYYNGEERAKGNILERFSAQQFPDLHSELNLSSLELGDSALYFCASSVEGLGYTFGSGTRLTVV.

The genes are TRBV10-3 and TRBJ1-5; TRBD1 matches at 8 bases. Germline CDR1 is ENHRY and CDR2 is SYGVKD. V lost 7 bases to trimming and J lost 3 bases; unmatched junction nucleotides: 2. This CDR3 is built from 13 residues. The CDR3 reads CAITGGSNQPQHF. For the CDR3, the DNA is TGTGCCATCACAGGGGGCTCCAATCAGCCCCAGCATTTT.